This T cell receptor (beta chain) comes out of a study of OX40 agonist ivuxolimab in advanced cancers. The repertoire was sequenced with immunoSEQ multiplex PCR; TCRdb's copy has only in-frame clones and lacks some. The repertoire holds tens of thousands of clones, with about nine tenths as singletons. The germline CDR1 and CDR2 sequences are MGHRA and YSYEKL. V trimming: 4 bases; J trimming: 10 bases; junction bases outside the gene matches: 3. The CDR3 runs to 13 residues. Study-wide findings and caveats: Expanded peripheral T-cell antigen specificity went undetermined. Compared with others, partial responders at 0.1-3.0 mg/kg displayed clonal expansion among the lowest. With doses of 0.1 to 3.0 mg/kg, CD4+ and CD8+ blood T cells had undergone clonal expansion by week 6.

About this clone itself: Its cognate antigen is unknown.

The TCR sequence derives from an adult with an advanced solid tumor such as melanoma, head and neck, liver or kidney cancer. The specimen comprised CD4+ or CD8+ T cells sorted from blood, sampled in a trial of the OX40 agonist ivuxolimab. The genes are TRBV4-1 and TRBJ1-6; 8 nucleotides line up with TRBD1. Here the CDR3 reads CASSPAGGSPLHF. DNA for the CDR3: TGCGCCAGCAGCCCGGCAGGGGGCTCACCCCTCCACTTT.